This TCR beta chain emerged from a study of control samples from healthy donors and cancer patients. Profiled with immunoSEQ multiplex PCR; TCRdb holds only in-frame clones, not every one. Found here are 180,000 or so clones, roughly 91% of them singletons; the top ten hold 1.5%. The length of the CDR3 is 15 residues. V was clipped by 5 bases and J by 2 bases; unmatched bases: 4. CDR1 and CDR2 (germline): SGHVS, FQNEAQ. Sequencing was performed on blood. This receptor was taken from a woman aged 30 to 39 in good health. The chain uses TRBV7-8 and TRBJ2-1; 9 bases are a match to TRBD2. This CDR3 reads CASSRLADPYNEQFF. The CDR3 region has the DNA TGTGCCAGCAGCCGACTAGCGGATCCCTACAATGAGCAGTTCTTC.